This is a list of T cell receptor beta chains from one sample in a study of T cells in Graves' hyperthyroidism and ophthalmopathy. TCRdb re-called the multiplex PCR reads with MiXCR, one entry per CDR3 protein. The table includes more than 300,000 distinct CDR3 sequences, approximately 15% detected once. Sequencing was performed on blood. These receptors all come from a woman in her sixties or seventies with Graves' hyperthyroidism. CDR3s include the opening cysteine and the closing phenylalanine or tryptophan. Each record gives: J gene, CDR3 length, clone size, V gene, D gene, CDR3 DNA, CDR3 protein. D genes are given only for firm matches. Some rows have no size entry. The others give once, few or many, or a class for an expanded clone.

TRBJ1-4	13	many	TRBV28	.	TGTGCCAGCAGACCCTCTACTAGGGGAAAACTGTTTTTT	CASRPSTRGKLFF
TRBJ1-5	14	.	TRBV5-5	.	TGTGCCAGCAGCTTAGAGTACCCATATTCGCCCCAGCATTTT	CASSLEYPYSPQHF
TRBJ2-1	16	many	TRBV12-3/TRBV12-4	TRBD2	TGTGCCAGCAGTTTTCCGGGCGGGAGAGGGTACAATGAGCAGTTCTTC	CASSFPGGRGYNEQFF
TRBJ1-1	15	many	TRBV5-1	TRBD1	TGCGCCAGCAGCCAGGGGGCTACGGGAAGCACTGAAGCTTTCTTT	CASSQGATGSTEAFF
TRBJ2-7	15	many	TRBV27	.	TGTGCCAGCAGTTTAAGTAGGAGGGGCCCCTACGAGCAGTACTTC	CASSLSRRGPYEQYF
TRBJ2-3	15	many	TRBV5-1	TRBD1	TGCGCCAGCAGCTTAGGACAGGGGGCACCAGATACGCAGTATTTT	CASSLGQGAPDTQYF
TRBJ2-1	13	many	TRBV10-3	.	TGTGCCATCACCCCGCTGGGGAGGAATGAGCAGTTCTTC	CAITPLGRNEQFF
TRBJ1-2	13	.	TRBV19	.	TGTGCCAGTAGTATGGGGAGGACGGATGGCTACACCTTC	CASSMGRTDGYTF
TRBJ2-3	15	.	TRBV10-3	.	TGTGCCATCAGGGACTCAGTGGGATTCACAGATACGCAGTATTTT	CAIRDSVGFTDTQYF
TRBJ2-1	13	few	TRBV10-2	.	TGCGCCAGCTCGGGGCTAGCGCACAATGAGCAGTTCTTC	CASSGLAHNEQFF
TRBJ2-2	16	many	TRBV4-1	.	TGCGCCAGCAGCCAAGATGGCAGTTCGAACACCGGGGAGCTGTTTTTT	CASSQDGSSNTGELFF
TRBJ2-7	15	few	TRBV7-9	.	TGTGCCAGCAGCTTACTCGGGCTTTACTCCTACGAGCAGTACTTC	CASSLLGLYSYEQYF
TRBJ1-4	16	.	TRBV7-9	TRBD1	TGTGCCAGCAGCTCGAGATCAGGGGGAACTAATGAAAAACTGTTTTTT	CASSSRSGGTNEKLFF
TRBJ2-3	14	.	TRBV9	.	TGTGCCAGCAGCGTAGTCGGCTACACAGATACGCAGTATTTT	CASSVVGYTDTQYF
TRBJ2-1	14	.	TRBV10-3	.	TGTGCCATCAGTGGTGGAGGACCGTACAATGAGCAGTTCTTC	CAISGGGPYNEQFF
TRBJ2-7	14	.	TRBV19	TRBD1	TGTGCCAGTAGTATAGACAGGGGGCTGCGCGAGCAGTACTTC	CASSIDRGLREQYF
TRBJ2-1	19	many	TRBV5-1	TRBD2	TGCGCCAGCAGCTTGGACGCGCTGACTAGCGGGACCGTCTACAATGAGCAGTTCTTC	CASSLDALTSGTVYNEQFF
TRBJ2-7	14	many	TRBV12-3/TRBV12-4	.	TGTGCCAGCAGTACCTCCGAACTAGCTGGCGAGCAGTACTTC	CASSTSELAGEQYF
TRBJ2-7	17	.	TRBV6-1	TRBD2	TGTGCCAGCAGTCGAACCGGGACTAGCGGGAGATTGAGGGAGCAGTACTTC	CASSRTGTSGRLREQYF
TRBJ2-7	15	many	TRBV5-4	.	TGTGCCAGCAGCTGGAGCCCAGGGTCTTCCTACGAGCAGTACTTC	CASSWSPGSSYEQYF
TRBJ2-1	14	many	TRBV7-3	.	TGTGCCAGCAACCAGCCGGGACTTTACAATGAGCAGTTCTTC	CASNQPGLYNEQFF
TRBJ1-2	16	few	TRBV9	TRBD1	TGTGCCAGCAGCTCCCAACAGGGGCGCCTTGGATATGGCTACACCTTC	CASSSQQGRLGYGYTF
TRBJ1-6	14	many	TRBV3-1	TRBD1	TGTGCCAGCAGCCACGGGACAGGGGATTCACCCCTCCACTTT	CASSHGTGDSPLHF
TRBJ2-7	13	many	TRBV20-1	.	TGCAGTGCTAGAGATCTCCAGGGCTACGAGCAGTACTTC	CSARDLQGYEQYF
TRBJ2-2	18	many	TRBV3-1	TRBD2	TGTGCCAGCAGCCAAGGTCTACCGGGACTAGCGGGGACCGGGGAGCTGTTTTTT	CASSQGLPGLAGTGELFF
TRBJ2-1	16	many	TRBV15	.	TGTGCCACCAGCAGAGATGGGGCTAGCCGTGGGGATGAGCAGTTCTTC	CATSRDGASRGDEQFF
TRBJ1-1	18	.	TRBV7-9	TRBD1	TGTGCCAGCAGCTTAGCCTTCCCCCGGACAGGGTCGGGCGCTGAAGCTTTCTTT	CASSLAFPRTGSGAEAFF
TRBJ2-4	15	.	TRBV18	.	TGTGCCAGCTCACCACGGGAAGCAGGGAAAAACATTCAGTACTTC	CASSPREAGKNIQYF
TRBJ2-1	16	.	TRBV11-3	.	TGTGCCAGCAGCTTCCCTTCATTGTCCTCCTACAATGAGCAGTTCTTC	CASSFPSLSSYNEQFF
TRBJ1-1	12	many	TRBV2	.	TGTGCCAGCCTTAGGCTGAACACTGAAGCTTTCTTT	CASLRLNTEAFF
TRBJ2-4	13	many	TRBV30	.	TGTGCCTGGACTAAAGGAGGGAGTGACATTCAGTACTTC	CAWTKGGSDIQYF
TRBJ2-7	15	many	TRBV3-1	.	TGTGCCAGCAGCCAGTCGGACTATGGCTCCTACGAGCAGTACTTC	CASSQSDYGSYEQYF
TRBJ1-1	15	few	TRBV12-5	.	TGTGCTAGTGGTTTGTATTCGTCGGGGAGAACTGAAGCTTTCTTT	CASGLYSSGRTEAFF
TRBJ2-3	14	.	TRBV6-5	.	TGTGCCAGCAATTTTTCCGTTAGCACAGATACGCAGTATTTT	CASNFSVSTDTQYF
TRBJ2-7	16	.	TRBV19	.	TGTGCCAGTAGTATGGGCCGGGCAGCCTCCTCCTACGAGCAGTACTTC	CASSMGRAASSYEQYF
TRBJ2-3	15	once	TRBV27	TRBD1	TGTGCCAGCAGCCGCGGGACAGGGAACACAGATACGCAGTATTTT	CASSRGTGNTDTQYF
TRBJ2-7	14	many	TRBV7-9	TRBD1	TGTGCCAGCAGCTACCGGGACAGCCCAAACGAGCAGTACTTC	CASSYRDSPNEQYF
TRBJ2-3	17	many	TRBV19	TRBD2	TGTGCCAGTAGTATAGATCAATATAGCGGGAGATTAGATACGCAGTATTTT	CASSIDQYSGRLDTQYF
TRBJ1-1	11	many	TRBV20-1	.	TGCAGTGCTACGGGTAACACTGAAGCTTTCTTT	CSATGNTEAFF
TRBJ2-3	12	.	TRBV12-3/TRBV12-4	.	TGTGCCAGCAGTACAGGGATTGGTACGCAGTATTTT	CASSTGIGTQYF